This T cell receptor beta chain was sequenced for a study of shared clonotypes between healthy human individuals. Profiled with immunoSEQ multiplex PCR; TCRdb holds only in-frame clones, not every one. This sample has about 1 million clones; roughly 80% occur once, and the top ten carry 1.4%. Details on this clone: The same CDR3 also results from other DNA sequences found in this sample.

The V end lost 1 base, the J end lost 3 bases, and 2 bases lay between the germline ends. Per germline, CDR1 SGHNT and CDR2 YYREEE (reference sequence). The CDR3 loop spans 13 amino acids. The chain recombines TRBV5-4 with TRBJ2-6; D gene uncertain. The clonotype comes from a man between 18 and 29 years old in good health. Sequencing was performed on memory CD4+ T cells sorted from blood. Subset noted: CD45RA-negative fraction. CDR3 amino acids: CASSLSGANVLTF. The CDR3 bases are TGTGCCAGCAGCTTGAGTGGGGCCAACGTCCTGACTTTC.